These 4 T cell receptor beta chains were sequenced from one sample in a study of blood T cell repertoires in COVID-19. Method: immunoSEQ multiplex PCR; TCRdb's copy keeps in-frame clones and lacks some. The table records some 120,000 clones, 75% to 90% of them present only once. Sequencing used peripheral blood. These receptors were obtained from a man between 65 and 85 years old with acute or convalescent COVID-19.

This chain joins TRBV18 and TRBJ2-2; TRBD1 matches at 8 bases. The CDR3 loop spans 14 amino acids. Unmatched junction bases numbered 8, after V lost 6 bases and J lost 8 bases. In germline, CDR1 is KGHSH, CDR2 LQKENI. The CDR3 protein is CASSRTGLSGELFF. In DNA form, the CDR3 reads TGTGCCAGCTCCCGGACAGGGTTGTCGGGGGAGCTGTTTTTT.

The chain employs TRBV30 and TRBJ1-2; perhaps TRBD1 as D (6 bases). Per the germline V gene, CDR1 is GTSNPN and CDR2 is SVGIG (reference sequence). CDR3 length: 15 amino acids. With 4 bases removed from V and 1 base from J, the gap between germline ends came to 16 bases. CDR3 sequence (DNA): TGTGCCTGGAACCCCACAGGGCCAAATAACTATGGCTACACCTTC. Translation: CAWNPTGPNNYGYTF.

CDR3 residues: CASSLGTGNQPQHF. CDR3 sequence (DNA): TGTGCCAGCAGCTTAGGGACAGGGAATCAGCCCCAGCATTTT. The chain employs TRBV7-9 and TRBJ1-5; 8 nucleotides line up with TRBD1. After removal of 1 base from V and 4 bases from J, the junction contained 0 bases not matched to a gene. The CDR3 has 14 amino acids. From germline, CDR1 is SEHNR and CDR2 FQNEAQ (reference sequence).

The chain couples TRBV6-5 to TRBJ1-1, with D possibly matching TRBD1 (6 bases). Germline CDR1 and CDR2: MNHEY and SVGAGI. CDR3 size: 13 residues. Trimming took 7 bases from V and 1 from J, leaving 10 bases between them. In nucleotides, the CDR3 is TGTGCCAGCACAATAGGGGGGAACACTGAAGCTTTCTTT. Translation gives CASTIGGNTEAFF.